This is a list of T cell receptor beta chains from one sample in a study of post-analysis software for immune sequencing data. TCRdb called the PCR reads again in MiXCR, with one record for every CDR3 protein. The table includes roughly 730,000 distinct CDR3 sequences, 30% detected once. Sequencing input: blood. Source of these receptors: a girl between 5 and 17 years old with multiple sclerosis. Each CDR3 is given with its conserved first and last residue. Fields, in order: V gene, clone size, J gene, D gene, CDR3 protein, CDR3 DNA. D genes are given only for firm matches. Some rows have no size entry. The others give once, few or many, or a class for an expanded clone.

V: TRBV20-1
size: few
J: TRBJ2-5
D: TRBD2
CDR3: CSAQRGHQETQYF
DNA: TGCAGTGCTCAGCGGGGGCACCAAGAGACCCAGTACTTC

V: TRBV27
size: few
J: TRBJ1-2
D: -
CDR3: CASSHHRGQRPGCTF
DNA: TGTGCCAGCAGTCACCACCGAGGACAAAGGCCGGGCTGCACCTTC

V: TRBV20-1
size: -
J: TRBJ1-4
D: -
CDR3: CSATTQGHGEKLFF
DNA: TGCAGTGCTACCACACAGGGTCACGGTGAAAAACTGTTTTTT

V: TRBV6-1
size: few
J: TRBJ2-3
D: TRBD2
CDR3: CASTWRPGLEADTQYF
DNA: TGTGCCAGCACCTGGCGACCGGGACTAGAGGCAGATACGCAGTATTTT

V: TRBV29-1
size: -
J: TRBJ2-1
D: -
CDR3: CSVESAFSYNEQFF
DNA: TGCAGCGTTGAGTCGGCATTCTCCTACAATGAGCAGTTCTTC

V: TRBV7-2
size: many
J: TRBJ2-5
D: -
CDR3: CASSLSGWETQYF
DNA: TGTGCCAGCAGCCTAAGCGGGTGGGAGACCCAGTACTTC

V: TRBV28
size: few
J: TRBJ2-7
D: -
CDR3: CASSRVGSSSYEQYF
DNA: TGTGCCAGCAGCCGTGTGGGGTCGAGCTCCTACGAGCAGTACTTC

V: TRBV29-1
size: -
J: TRBJ2-3
D: TRBD1
CDR3: CSVERGRSDTQYF
DNA: TGCAGCGTTGAAAGGGGGCGCTCGGATACGCAGTATTTT

V: TRBV7-9
size: few
J: TRBJ1-4
D: -
CDR3: CASSRRTANEKLFF
DNA: TGTGCCAGCAGCCGACGGACAGCTAATGAAAAACTGTTTTTT

V: TRBV7-2
size: few
J: TRBJ1-1
D: -
CDR3: CASSPIGRATEAFF
DNA: TGTGCCAGCAGCCCCATTGGACGGGCCACTGAAGCTTTCTTT

V: TRBV29-1
size: few
J: TRBJ2-1
D: -
CDR3: CSVEHLGNEQFF
DNA: TGCAGCGTTGAACATCTAGGAAATGAGCAGTTCTTC

V: TRBV6-5
size: many
J: TRBJ2-7
D: -
CDR3: CASSYGRLPQVDSYEQYF
DNA: TGTGCCAGCAGTTACGGTCGGCTACCCCAAGTGGACTCCTACGAGCAGTACTTC

V: TRBV24-1
size: -
J: TRBJ2-5
D: TRBD1
CDR3: CATSRTGTGRQSSYNEQYF
DNA: TGTGCCACCAGCAGAACCGGGACAGGGCGCCAAAGCTCCTACAATGAGCAGTACTTC

V: TRBV6-5
size: -
J: TRBJ2-5
D: TRBD1
CDR3: CASSYSTGADETQYF
DNA: TGTGCCAGCAGTTACTCGACAGGGGCGGATGAGACCCAGTACTTC

V: TRBV6-5
size: -
J: TRBJ1-4
D: -
CDR3: CASSSGGRFYEKLFF
DNA: TGTGCCAGCAGTTCCGGAGGGCGCTTCTATGAAAAACTGTTTTTT

V: TRBV19
size: -
J: TRBJ2-1
D: -
CDR3: CASSRDTSYNEQFF
DNA: TGTGCCAGTAGTCGGGACACTTCCTACAATGAGCAGTTCTTC

V: TRBV11-2
size: -
J: TRBJ2-5
D: -
CDR3: CASSDTHGGAETQYF
DNA: TGTGCCAGCAGCGACACCCATGGCGGGGCAGAGACCCAGTACTTC

V: TRBV6-6
size: -
J: TRBJ2-5
D: TRBD2
CDR3: CASSSSSPTSAGETQYF
DNA: TGTGCCAGCAGTTCCTCCTCACCCACTAGCGCGGGAGAGACCCAGTACTTC

V: TRBV6-2/TRBV6-3
size: -
J: TRBJ2-1
D: -
CDR3: CASRVGPEQFF
DNA: TGTGCCAGCAGAGTTGGACCGGAGCAGTTCTTC

V: TRBV12-3/TRBV12-4
size: -
J: TRBJ2-7
D: TRBD1
CDR3: CASDSGQGLYEQYF
DNA: TGTGCCAGTGACTCGGGACAGGGGCTCTACGAGCAGTACTTC

V: TRBV29-1
size: few
J: TRBJ1-4
D: TRBD1
CDR3: CSVDRDRGGEKLFF
DNA: TGCAGCGTTGACAGAGACAGGGGAGGTGAAAAACTGTTTTTT

V: TRBV7-2
size: -
J: TRBJ2-3
D: TRBD1
CDR3: CTSSPDRRTDTQYF
DNA: TGTACCAGCAGCCCGGACAGGAGGACAGATACGCAGTATTTT